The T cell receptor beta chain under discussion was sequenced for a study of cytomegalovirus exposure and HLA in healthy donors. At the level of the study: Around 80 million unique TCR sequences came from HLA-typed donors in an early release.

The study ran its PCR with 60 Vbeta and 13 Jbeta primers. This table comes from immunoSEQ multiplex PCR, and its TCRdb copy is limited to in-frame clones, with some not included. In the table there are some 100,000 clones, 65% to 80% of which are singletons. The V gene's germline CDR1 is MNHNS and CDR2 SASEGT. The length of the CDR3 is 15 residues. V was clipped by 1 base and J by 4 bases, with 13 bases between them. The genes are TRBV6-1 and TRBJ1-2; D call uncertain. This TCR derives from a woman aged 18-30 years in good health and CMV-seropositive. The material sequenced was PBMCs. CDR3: CASSEVGGRFYGYTF. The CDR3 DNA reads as TGTGCCAGCAGTGAAGTGGGAGGGAGGTTCTATGGCTACACCTTC.